A single sample gave rise to the 29 T cell receptor beta chains below, sequenced in a study of blood T cell repertoires in COVID-19. Generated by immunoSEQ multiplex PCR, the TCRdb table keeps only in-frame clones and is missing some. This sample has fewer than 70,000 clones, with about nine tenths found just once. Sequenced material: peripheral blood. These receptors came from a woman aged 70-85 years with active COVID-19.

The J gene is TRBJ2-1, the V gene TRBV30; 7 bases map to TRBD2. V lost 4 bases, J lost 3 bases, and 0 bases stayed unmatched. Germline CDR1 reads GTSNPN; CDR2 reads SVGIG (reference sequence). This CDR3 is 12 amino acids long. CDR3 in DNA: TGTGCCTGGACTAGCGGCTACAATGAGCAGTTCTTC. Encoded protein: CAWTSGYNEQFF.

In this sample, this clone turned up once. The rearrangement joins TRBV28 to TRBJ1-2; TRBD1 is a possible D gene (5 bases). Trimming pared 8 bases from V and 8 bases from J, leaving 15 bases between. The CDR3 is made up of 12 amino acids. The germline V gene encodes CDR1 MDHEN and CDR2 SYDVKM. Here the CDR3 reads CASRKEGRGYTF. The DNA for the CDR3 is TGTGCCAGCCGAAAGGAGGGGCGCGGCTACACCTTC.

The chain is built from TRBV19 and TRBJ2-7; 9 bases are shared with TRBD1. Germline V gives CDR1 LNHDA, CDR2 SQIVND (reference sequence). The junction had 2 bases not matched to a gene; V was cut back by 2 bases and J by 6 bases. The CDR3 runs 13 residues. The CDR3 DNA follows: TGTGCCAGTAGTATAAGGACAGGGGTCGAGCAGTACTTC. Its translation: CASSIRTGVEQYF.

This chain joins TRBV5-1 and TRBJ2-1; D gene uncertain. Trimming shortened V by 1 base and J by 0 bases, and 11 bases separated the two germline ends. Looked up from germline, CDR1 is SGHRS and CDR2 is YFSETQ. CDR3 length equals 16 residues. CDR3 protein: CASSLRGDHSYNEQFF. Here the CDR3 DNA reads TGCGCCAGCAGCTTGAGAGGCGACCACTCCTACAATGAGCAGTTCTTC.

The rearrangement uses TRBV28 and TRBJ2-4, with 8 bases lining up with TRBD2. CDR1 is MDHEN and CDR2 is SYDVKM in the germline V gene. CDR3 length: 15 residues. With V trimmed by 5 bases and J by 0 bases, 3 bases remained unmatched. The CDR3 DNA follows: TGTGCCAGCAGTCCGGCGGGGGGAGCCAAAAACATTCAGTACTTC. It translates to CASSPAGGAKNIQYF.

The V call is TRBV19, the J call TRBJ1-2; D might be TRBD1 (5 bases). The germline gives CDR1 LNHDA, CDR2 SQIVND (reference sequence). The CDR3 loop spans 12 amino acids. Trimming took 5 bases from V and 8 from J, leaving 12 bases between them. CDR3 nucleotides: TGTGCCAGTAGTTTCGGGACTAAGGGCTACACCTTC. Its protein product is CASSFGTKGYTF. Complete variable domain (other parts from reference TRBV19 and TRBJ1-2): DGGITQSPKYLFRKEGQNVTLSCEQNLNHDAMYWYRQDPGQGLRLIYYSQIVNDFQKGDIAEGYSVSREKKESFPLTVTSAQKNPTAFYLCASSFGTKGYTFGSGTRLTVV.

The chain links TRBV30 to TRBJ2-7, with TRBD2 identical over 9 bases. The CDR3 loop spans 12 amino acids. Trimming cost V 7 bases and J 3 bases; bases outside gene matches: 4. Germline CDR1 and CDR2: GTSNPN and SVGIG (reference sequence). The CDR3 region is CAFGTSSYEQYF. The CDR3 DNA reads TGTGCCTTCGGGACTAGCAGCTACGAGCAGTACTTC.

This clone was observed a few times. CDR3 sequence (DNA): TGCGCCAGCAACCGGGTAGCGGGACCCACGAGTAATGAGCAGTTCTTC. This codes for CASNRVAGPTSNEQFF. The V call is TRBV5-1, the J call TRBJ2-1, with TRBD2 identical over 8 bases. The CDR3 runs to 16 residues. V was clipped by 6 bases and J by 7 bases; unmatched bases: 15. CDR1 is SGHRS and CDR2 is YFSETQ in the germline V gene.

This clone was seen more than once but under ten times. The chain employs TRBV13 and TRBJ1-1; TRBD1 is a possible D gene (6 bases). Trimming shortened V by 5 bases and J by 5 bases, and 15 bases separated the two germline ends. Germline V gene lookup returns CDR1 PRHDT and CDR2 FYEKMQ (reference sequence). There are 14 residues in the CDR3. CDR3 amino acids: CASSPDEGGTEAFF. CDR3 sequence (DNA): TGTGCCAGCAGCCCGGACGAGGGGGGGACTGAAGCTTTCTTT.

This clone has only one observation. This chain links TRBV28 with TRBJ2-1, with D tentatively TRBD2 (6 bases). The CDR3 sequence is 16 residues long. Trimming pared 8 bases from V and 4 bases from J, leaving 21 bases between. The germline gives CDR1 MDHEN, CDR2 SYDVKM. CDR3 nucleotide sequence: TGTGCCAGCGGATCCTATACTAGCTTTTCTTACAATGAGCAGTTCTTC. This gives the protein CASGSYTSFSYNEQFF.

The chain couples TRBV5-4 to TRBJ2-7; TRBD1 matches at 8 bases. The V gene end was trimmed by 4 bases and the J gene end by 5 bases; junction bases not matched to a gene: 14. Germline lookup yields CDR1 SGHNT and CDR2 YYREEE (reference sequence). The CDR3 covers 16 residues. CDR3 region: CASSPPGSRGPHEQYF. The CDR3 DNA is TGTGCCAGCAGCCCCCCGGGGAGCAGGGGGCCCCACGAGCAGTACTTC.

J is TRBJ2-5 and V is TRBV6-5, with 11 bases fitting TRBD2. Germline-derived CDR1 and CDR2 are MNHEY and SVGAGI. The CDR3 runs to 15 residues. V was pared by 7 bases and J by 4 bases, with 8 bases of the junction left unmatched. The CDR3: CASISGRGSGETQYF. The DNA of the CDR3 is TGTGCCAGCATTAGCGGGAGGGGCTCGGGAGAGACCCAGTACTTC.

The chain joins TRBV28 to TRBJ1-1; weak D call: TRBD1 (5 bases). In germline, CDR1 is MDHEN, CDR2 SYDVKM. This CDR3 is built from 13 residues. V gave up 8 bases and J gave up 3 bases, with 13 bases separating them. The CDR3 DNA reads as TGTGCCAGCGGGGGGGAGGAGCACACTGAAGCTTTCTTT. Its translation is CASGGEEHTEAFF.

This rearrangement joins TRBV2 to TRBJ2-2; the match to TRBD2 covers 8 bases. Germline V gene sequence: CDR1 SNHLY, CDR2 FYNNEI. This CDR3 spans 16 amino acids. V shed 6 bases, J shed 4 bases, and the junction held 10 bases outside the gene matches. CDR3 coding DNA: TGTGCCAGCAGGGCAATGTCCGGGACTAGCACCGGGGAGCTGTTTTTT. As protein: CASRAMSGTSTGELFF.

This chain joins TRBV6-5 and TRBJ2-3, with 7 bases lining up with TRBD2. V lost 0 bases to trimming and J lost 13 bases; unmatched junction nucleotides: 7. CDR3 length equals 13 residues. Germline CDR1 is MNHEY and CDR2 is SVGAGI. CDR3 loop: CASSYSASGPEYF. CDR3 in DNA: TGTGCCAGCAGTTACTCTGCTAGCGGACCCGAGTATTTT.

This chain links TRBV28 with TRBJ2-7; D is possibly TRBD1 (7 bases). This CDR3 spans 14 amino acids. Trimming stripped 3 bases from V and 2 bases from J, with 11 bases between. The germline gives CDR1 MDHEN, CDR2 SYDVKM. Here the CDR3 reads CASSLRDSAYEQYF. CDR3 DNA sequence: TGTGCCAGCAGTTTGCGGGACAGTGCCTACGAGCAGTACTTC.

The chain carries TRBV11-3 and TRBJ2-1; the D is unclear. The germline CDR1 and CDR2 sequences are SGHNT and YENEEA. This CDR3 contains 12 residues. Trimming shortened V by 1 base and J by 7 bases, and 5 bases separated the two germline ends. The CDR3 region has the DNA TGTGCCAGCAGCTTAGGCCGGAATGAGCAGTTCTTC. Its translation: CASSLGRNEQFF.

This chain links TRBV27 with TRBJ2-1; the match to TRBD2 covers 10 bases. This CDR3 is 17 amino acids long. Germline V gene sequence: CDR1 MNHEY, CDR2 SMNVEV (reference sequence). Trimming cost V 3 bases and J 6 bases; bases outside gene matches: 11. CDR3 loop: CASSFGLAGVIPNEQFF. As DNA, the CDR3 is TGTGCCAGCAGTTTTGGGCTAGCGGGAGTTATCCCCAATGAGCAGTTCTTC.

The chain combines TRBV14 with TRBJ2-5; TRBD2 matches at 14 bases. Germline CDR1 SGHDN, CDR2 FVKESK. With V trimmed by 4 bases and J by 5 bases, 9 bases remained unmatched. The CDR3 extends over 17 amino acids. The CDR3 reads CASSPRRGLAGVETQYF. DNA of the CDR3: TGTGCCAGCAGCCCACGTCGGGGACTAGCGGGAGTGGAGACCCAGTACTTC. Full variable domain (outside the CDR3, taken from reference TRBV14 and TRBJ2-5): EAGVTQFPSHSVIEKGQTVTLRCDPISGHDNLYWYRRVMGKEIKFLLHFVKESKQDESGMPNNRFLAERTGGTYSTLKVQPAELEDSGVYFCASSPRRGLAGVETQYFGPGTRLLVL.

CDR3 sequence (DNA): TGTGCCAGCAGTGCGGGCGAGCAGTACTTC. Protein sequence: CASSAGEQYF. The rearrangement uses TRBV6-2 or TRBV6-3 and TRBJ2-7; TRBD2 might be the D (5 bases). The V gene's germline CDR1 is MNHEY and CDR2 SVGEGT. This CDR3 comprises 10 residues. V was shortened by 5 bases and J by 6 bases, with 5 bases between the two germline ends.

CDR3 loop: CASRGAAYSNQPQHF. The CDR3 DNA reads TGTGCCAGCAGGGGGGCTGCTTATAGCAATCAGCCCCAGCATTTT. This chain connects TRBV6-5 to TRBJ1-5, with TRBD1 as a possible D gene (6 bases). Germline values: CDR1 MNHEY, CDR2 SVGAGI. Trimming took off 6 bases at V and 0 bases at J, with 12 bases between the two ends. The CDR3 sequence is 15 residues long.

V and J are TRBV11-2 and TRBJ2-2; 10 bases line up with TRBD2. The J segment lost 6 bases and the V segment lost 4 bases, leaving 11 bases of the junction unmatched. This CDR3 region has 17 residues. CDR1 and CDR2 (germline): SGHAT, FQNNGV. The CDR3 is CASSSPWSGRGSGELFF. DNA for the CDR3: TGTGCCAGCAGCTCCCCTTGGAGCGGGAGGGGCTCCGGGGAGCTGTTTTTT. The full variable domain, rest sourced from reference TRBV11-2 and TRBJ2-2, is EAGVAQSPRYKIIEKRQSVAFWCNPISGHATLYWYQQILGQGPKLLIQFQNNGVVDDSQLPKDRFSAERLKGVDSTLKIQPAKLEDSAVYLCASSSPWSGRGSGELFFGEGSRLTVL.

This rearrangement joins TRBV28 to TRBJ2-1; TRBD2 matches at 7 bases. V gave up 6 bases and J gave up 0 bases; unmatched junction bases: 5. In germline, CDR1 is MDHEN, CDR2 SYDVKM. CDR3 size: 15 residues. Here the CDR3 DNA reads TGTGCCAGCAGGGCCCAGCGGGACTCCTACAATGAGCAGTTCTTC. Translated, it gives CASRAQRDSYNEQFF.

This chain connects TRBV27 to TRBJ2-7; D call uncertain. Germline CDR1 is MNHEY and CDR2 is SMNVEV (reference sequence). V was cut by 8 bases and J by 5 bases, with 13 bases left in between. The CDR3 totals 12 residues. CDR3 coding DNA: TGTGCCAGCGGTCTGCTTAGCCACGAGCAGTACTTC. This encodes CASGLLSHEQYF.

The chain is built from TRBV19 and TRBJ2-1, with 12 nucleotides matching TRBD2. Germline CDR1 is LNHDA and CDR2 is SQIVND (reference sequence). This CDR3 region has 17 residues. V lost 1 base to trimming and J lost 4 bases; unmatched junction nucleotides: 5. The DNA for the CDR3 is TGTGCCAGTAGTATAGCTAGCGGGAGGGGAAGTTACAATGAGCAGTTCTTC. Its protein product is CASSIASGRGSYNEQFF.

This clone was recorded once. The chain combines TRBV27 with TRBJ1-5; TRBD1 matches 8 bases. This CDR3 contains 12 residues. Germline V lookup: CDR1 MNHEY, CDR2 SMNVEV (reference sequence). The trim removed 6 bases at V and 7 bases at J, leaving 2 bases unmatched. The DNA of the CDR3 is TGTGCCAGCAGGACAGGGGTACAGCCCCAGCATTTT. Residues: CASRTGVQPQHF.

The V call is TRBV5-4, the J call TRBJ2-2; possibly TRBD2 for D (6 bases). Trimming took 3 bases from V and 6 from J, leaving 12 bases between them. The germline V gene encodes CDR1 SGHNT and CDR2 YYREEE (reference sequence). The CDR3 sequence is 14 residues long. CDR3 in amino acids: CASSSNGGSGELFF. The CDR3 DNA sequence: TGTGCCAGCAGCTCCAACGGAGGGTCCGGGGAGCTGTTTTTT.

The chain employs TRBV24-1 and TRBJ2-3, with TRBD2 identical over 10 bases. The germline CDR1 and CDR2 sequences are KGHDR and SFDVKD. The CDR3 has 18 residues. V gave up 2 bases and J gave up 4 bases; unmatched junction bases: 11. The CDR3: CATSDSAASGSGADTQYF. CDR3 nucleotide sequence: TGTGCCACCAGTGATTCGGCAGCTAGCGGGAGTGGCGCAGATACGCAGTATTTT.

The chain carries TRBV7-6 and TRBJ2-4, with 9 bases that match TRBD2. Per germline, CDR1 SGHVS and CDR2 FNYEAQ. This CDR3 has 15 residues. The V and J ends lost 1 base and 6 bases, in that order; junction bases with no gene match: 4. The CDR3 spells CASSLEAGGGNIQYF. CDR3 nucleotides: TGTGCCAGCAGCTTAGAGGCGGGAGGGGGAAACATTCAGTACTTC.